The sequence of this TCR beta chain was determined in a study of shared clonotypes between healthy human individuals. As to this clone: What it recognizes is unknown.

This CDR3 is 15 amino acids long. The germline V and J ends were trimmed by 1 base and 7 bases, with 13 bases remaining between them. Germline V lookup: CDR1 SEHNR, CDR2 FQNEAQ (reference sequence). The genomic DNA of each subset was split evenly across several immunoSEQ plates. Sorted subsets were amplified in replicate PCRs using 200 ng DNA, some 31,000 T cell genomes. TCRdb keeps only in-frame clones here, not all; method: immunoSEQ multiplex PCR. The table lists hundreds of thousands of clones, about 97% of them singletons. General study points: Larger richness was generally estimated for naive than memory subsets. The study's rarefaction showed incomplete sorted-subset sequencing despite large depth.

Naive CD8 cells lacked CD45RO and underwent positive selection for CCR7, leaving out terminally differentiated effector memory CD45RA+ cells. Sequencing was done on a sample of naive CD8+ T cells sorted from blood. This sequence was found in a man in his thirties or forties in good health. The chain joins TRBV7-9 to TRBJ1-4, with D perhaps matching TRBD1 (6 bases). In nucleotides, the CDR3 is TGTGCCAGCAGCTTAGTCGAAGGGGGAGGTGAAAAACTGTTTTTT. Encoded protein: CASSLVEGGGEKLFF.